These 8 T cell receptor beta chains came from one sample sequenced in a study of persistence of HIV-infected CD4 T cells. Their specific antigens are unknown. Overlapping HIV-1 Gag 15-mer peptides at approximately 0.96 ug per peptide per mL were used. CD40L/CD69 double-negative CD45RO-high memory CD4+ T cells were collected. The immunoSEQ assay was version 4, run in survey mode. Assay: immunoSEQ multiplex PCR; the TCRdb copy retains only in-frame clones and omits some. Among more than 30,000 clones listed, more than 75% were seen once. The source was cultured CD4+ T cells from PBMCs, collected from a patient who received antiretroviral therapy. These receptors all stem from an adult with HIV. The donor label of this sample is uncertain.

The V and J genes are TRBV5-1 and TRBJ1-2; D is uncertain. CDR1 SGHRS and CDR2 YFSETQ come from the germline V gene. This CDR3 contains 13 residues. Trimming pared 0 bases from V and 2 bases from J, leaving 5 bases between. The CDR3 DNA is TGCGCCAGCAGCTTGGCAAACAACTATGGCTACACCTTC. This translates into CASSLANNYGYTF. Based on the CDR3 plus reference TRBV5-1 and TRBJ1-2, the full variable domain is KAGVTQTPRYLIKTRGQQVTLSCSPISGHRSVSWYQQTPGQGLQFLFEYFSETQRNKGNFPGRFSGRQFSNSRSEMNVSTLELGDSALYLCASSLANNYGYTFGSGTRLTVV.

CDR3 nucleotides: TGTGCCAGCAGTGAAGGACAGCTGTATGGCTACACCTTC. Its protein product is CASSEGQLYGYTF. The chain recombines TRBV2 with TRBJ1-2; D perhaps matches TRBD1 (5 bases). CDR1 is SNHLY and CDR2 is FYNNEI in the germline V gene. V was cut by 1 base and J by 5 bases, with 8 bases left in between. This CDR3 has 13 residues.

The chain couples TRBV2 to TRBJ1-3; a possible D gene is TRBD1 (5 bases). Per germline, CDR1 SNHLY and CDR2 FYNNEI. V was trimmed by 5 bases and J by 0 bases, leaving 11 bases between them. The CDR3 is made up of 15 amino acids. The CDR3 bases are TGTGCCAGCAGTTGGGGGTCTAGCTCTGGAAACACCATATATTTT. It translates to CASSWGSSSGNTIYF.

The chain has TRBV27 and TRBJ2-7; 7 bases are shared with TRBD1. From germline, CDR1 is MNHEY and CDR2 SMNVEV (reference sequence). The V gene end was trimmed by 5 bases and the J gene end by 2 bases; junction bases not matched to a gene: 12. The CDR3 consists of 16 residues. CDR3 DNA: TGTGCCAGCAGTCCCCTCTTACAGGGGCGTCCCTACGAGCAGTACGTC. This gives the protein CASSPLLQGRPYEQYV.

CDR3 nucleotides: TGTGCCAGCAGCAGCGGGGGGCAAAACTGGGCCAACGTCCTGACTTTC. Translating it yields CASSSGGQNWANVLTF. The gene calls are TRBV3-1 (or the pseudogene TRBV3-2) and TRBJ2-6; 9 bases match TRBD2. From germline, CDR1 is LGHDT and CDR2 YNNKEL (reference sequence). The CDR3 spans 16 residues. The V gene end was trimmed by 5 bases and the J gene end by 5 bases; junction bases not matched to a gene: 7.

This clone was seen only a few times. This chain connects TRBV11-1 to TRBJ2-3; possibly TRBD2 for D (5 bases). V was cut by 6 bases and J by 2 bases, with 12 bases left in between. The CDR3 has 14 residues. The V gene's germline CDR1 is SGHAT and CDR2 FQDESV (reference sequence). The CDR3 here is CASRTGLNTDTQYF. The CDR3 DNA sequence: TGTGCCAGCAGAACTGGACTGAACACAGATACGCAGTATTTT. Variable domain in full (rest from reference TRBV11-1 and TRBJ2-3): EAEVAQSPRYKITEKSQAVAFWCDPISGHATLYWYRQILGQGPELLVQFQDESVVDDSQLPKDRFSAERLKGVDSTLKIQPAELGDSAMYLCASRTGLNTDTQYFGPGTRLTVL.

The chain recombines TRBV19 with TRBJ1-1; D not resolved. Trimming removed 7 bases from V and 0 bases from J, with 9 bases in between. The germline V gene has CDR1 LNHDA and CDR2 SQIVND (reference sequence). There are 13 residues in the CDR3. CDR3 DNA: TGTGCCAGTACCGCAAGTCTGAACACTGAAGCTTTCTTT. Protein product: CASTASLNTEAFF.

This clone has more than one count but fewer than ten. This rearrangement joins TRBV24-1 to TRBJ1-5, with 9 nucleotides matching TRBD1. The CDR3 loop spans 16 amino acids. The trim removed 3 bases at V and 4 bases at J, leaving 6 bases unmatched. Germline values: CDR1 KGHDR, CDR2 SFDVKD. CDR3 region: CATSDGTGTGNQPQHF. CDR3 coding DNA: TGTGCCACCAGTGATGGAACCGGGACAGGGAATCAGCCCCAGCATTTT.